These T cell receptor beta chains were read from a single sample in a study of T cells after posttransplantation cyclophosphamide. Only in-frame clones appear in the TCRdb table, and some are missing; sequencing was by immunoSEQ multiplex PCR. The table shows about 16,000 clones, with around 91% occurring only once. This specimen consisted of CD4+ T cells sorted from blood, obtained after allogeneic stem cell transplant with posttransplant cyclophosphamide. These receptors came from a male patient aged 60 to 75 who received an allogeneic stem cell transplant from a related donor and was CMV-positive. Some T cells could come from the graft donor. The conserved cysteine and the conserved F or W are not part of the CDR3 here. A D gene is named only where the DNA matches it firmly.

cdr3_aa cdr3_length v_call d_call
ASSYSGQSPYGYT 13 TRBV6-5 -
ASSSGSGNTGELF 13 TRBV7-3 -
ASSLRAGELF 10 TRBV7-2 -
ASSTGSSGNTIY 12 TRBV11-2 -
ASSYSRGGTGELF 13 TRBV27 TRBD2
ASSLEEGSSGNTIY 14 TRBV7-2 -
ASSRGTVHNQPQH 13 TRBV5-8 TRBD1
ASSQTGLGRGGREQF 15 TRBV4-1 TRBD2
ASSLGSDSTIY 11 TRBV7-2 -
ASSLGTTGYRGQF 13 TRBV28 -
ASSPGGVGGTGELF 14 TRBV7-2 TRBD2
ASSKRTATYEQY 12 TRBV28 -
ASSGDSWNNSPLH 13 TRBV27 TRBD1
ASSIATGPNYGYT 13 TRBV19 TRBD1